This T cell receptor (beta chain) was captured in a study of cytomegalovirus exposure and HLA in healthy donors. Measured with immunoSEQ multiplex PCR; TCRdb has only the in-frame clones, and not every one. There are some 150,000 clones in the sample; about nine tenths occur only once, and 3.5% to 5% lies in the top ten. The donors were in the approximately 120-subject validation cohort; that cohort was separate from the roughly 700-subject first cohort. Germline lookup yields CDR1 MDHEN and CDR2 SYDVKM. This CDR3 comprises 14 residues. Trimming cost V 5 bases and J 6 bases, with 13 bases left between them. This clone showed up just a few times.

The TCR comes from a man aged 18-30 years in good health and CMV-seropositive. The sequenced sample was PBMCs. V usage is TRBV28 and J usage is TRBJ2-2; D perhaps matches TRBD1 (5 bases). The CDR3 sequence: CASSPPQGPGELFF. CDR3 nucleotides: TGTGCCAGCAGTCCCCCGCAGGGCCCCGGGGAGCTGTTTTTT.